The 30 T cell receptor beta chains below were found in one sample sequenced in a study of cytomegalovirus exposure and HLA in healthy donors. The PCR was carried out with 60 Vbeta primers and 13 Jbeta primers. This table comes from immunoSEQ multiplex PCR, and its TCRdb copy is limited to in-frame clones, with some not included. The sample lists 100,000 to 150,000 clones, roughly 84% occurring once. Material for sequencing was PBMCs. The receptors shown here come from a man in his fifties or sixties in good health and CMV-seronegative.

DNA for the CDR3: TGTGCCAGCAGTCCCTTGCTTAACCAGGGTCCCGGGGAGCTGTTTTTT. Its protein product is CASSPLLNQGPGELFF. The V and J genes are TRBV27 and TRBJ2-2, with D maybe TRBD1 (5 bases). V shed 5 bases and J shed 6 bases, with 19 bases lying between them. The germline V gene encodes CDR1 MNHEY and CDR2 SMNVEV (reference sequence). This CDR3 has 16 amino acids.

The chain combines TRBV14 with TRBJ1-2; TRBD1 might be the D (5 bases). Germline CDR1 and CDR2: SGHDN and FVKESK. V lost 0 bases to trimming and J lost 10 bases, with 9 bases between them. The length of the CDR3 is 12 residues. CDR3 protein: CASSQDSQDYTF. DNA of the CDR3: TGTGCCAGCAGCCAAGATTCACAGGACTACACCTTC.

The chain joins TRBV4-1 to TRBJ2-2, with 8 bases lining up with TRBD2. CDR3 length: 15 amino acids. V lost 4 bases and J lost 8; bases outside the gene matches: 9. Germline V gene data show CDR1 as MGHRA and CDR2 as YSYEKL. The chain's CDR3 is CASSPISGDPGELFF. The CDR3 nucleotides read TGCGCCAGCAGCCCGATTAGCGGGGATCCGGGGGAGCTGTTTTTT.

The chain links TRBV18 to TRBJ2-5, with D maybe TRBD2 (5 bases). V was pared by 3 bases and J by 3 bases, with 8 bases between. This CDR3 is built from 13 residues. The germline V gene encodes CDR1 KGHSH and CDR2 LQKENI. The CDR3 sequence: CASSPTGKETQYF. Written as DNA, the CDR3 is TGTGCCAGCTCACCGACGGGAAAAGAGACCCAGTACTTC.

This sequence joins TRBV12-5 and TRBJ1-1; tentative D call: TRBD1 (6 bases). The CDR3 consists of 15 residues. CDR1 LGHNT and CDR2 FRNRAP come from the germline V gene. V was trimmed by 4 bases and J by 2 bases, leaving 14 bases between them. Here the CDR3 reads CASGSLTGLNTEAFF. Written as DNA, the CDR3 is TGTGCTAGTGGTTCGTTGACAGGACTTAACACTGAAGCTTTCTTT.

This chain joins TRBV29-1 and TRBJ2-7; TRBD2 agrees at 7 bases. Germline-derived CDR1 and CDR2 are SQVTM and ANQGSEA. The CDR3 extends over 12 amino acids. Germline trimming cut 4 bases from V and 5 bases from J; bases unmatched to any gene: 5. In nucleotides, the CDR3 is TGCAGCGTTGTCGGGGGGATCAACGAGCAGTACTTC. It specifies CSVVGGINEQYF.

The genes are TRBV7-9 and TRBJ2-7, with TRBD1 matching over 9 bases. Germline-derived CDR1 and CDR2 are SEHNR and FQNEAQ (reference sequence). The V and J ends lost 5 bases and 6 bases, in that order; junction bases with no gene match: 11. The CDR3 is made up of 15 amino acids. The CDR3 DNA sequence: TGTGCCAGCAGCCCTCAACAGGGGGCTATTGGCGAGCAGTACTTC. It codes for CASSPQQGAIGEQYF.

This chain connects TRBV7-2 to TRBJ1-1; D not resolved. The V end lost 5 bases, the J end lost 5 bases, and 9 bases lay between the germline ends. This CDR3 contains 12 residues. The germline V gene has CDR1 SGHTA and CDR2 FQGNSA. CDR3 region: CASSLRETEAFF. In DNA form, the CDR3 reads TGTGCCAGCAGCCTAAGGGAGACTGAAGCTTTCTTT.

This clone was picked up a small number of times. The gene calls are TRBV6-6 and TRBJ2-1; TRBD1 might be the D (6 bases). Between the trimmed V and J ends, which lost 2 bases and 9 bases, there was a span of 14 bases. This CDR3 comprises 14 residues. The V gene's germline CDR1 is MNHNY and CDR2 SVGAGI (reference sequence). CDR3 region: CASSYGGLTGEQFF. CDR3 DNA: TGTGCCAGCAGTTACGGGGGCCTTACTGGTGAGCAGTTCTTC.

This clone was observed once. The V gene is TRBV7-3, the J gene TRBJ2-1; TRBD2 might be the D (5 bases). The CDR3 covers 13 residues. Per the germline V gene, CDR1 is SGHTA and CDR2 is FQGTGA. V was pared by 5 bases and J by 10 bases, with 15 bases between. CDR3 in DNA: TGTGCCAGCAGCCCGAAATCGGAGGCCGAGCAGTTCTTC. It codes for CASSPKSEAEQFF.

This clone was observed a single time. The chain is built from TRBV5-1 and TRBJ2-3; 8 bases fit TRBD2. In germline, CDR1 is SGHRS, CDR2 YFSETQ. Unmatched junction bases numbered 11, after V lost 4 bases and J lost 1 base. There are 17 residues in the CDR3. CDR3 loop: CASSLIFGRGGTDTQYF. In DNA form, the CDR3 reads TGCGCCAGCAGCCTAATCTTCGGGCGGGGGGGCACAGATACGCAGTATTTT. Filled out from reference TRBV5-1 and TRBJ2-3, the complete variable domain reads KAGVTQTPRYLIKTRGQQVTLSCSPISGHRSVSWYQQTPGQGLQFLFEYFSETQRNKGNFPGRFSGRQFSNSRSEMNVSTLELGDSALYLCASSLIFGRGGTDTQYFGPGTRLTVL.

DNA of the CDR3: TGTGCCAGCTCACCACCCGACAGGGTGAACACCGGGGAGCTGTTTTTT. This encodes CASSPPDRVNTGELFF. The gene calls are TRBV18 and TRBJ2-2; 7 positions agree with TRBD1. Unmatched junction bases numbered 2, after V lost 0 bases and J lost 1 base. The CDR3 runs 16 residues. Germline V gives CDR1 KGHSH, CDR2 LQKENI.

This clone is a singleton in its sample. V gene TRBV7-2 combines with J gene TRBJ2-7; 7 positions match TRBD1. Germline CDR1 reads SGHTA; CDR2 reads FQGNSA. V shed 5 bases and J 4 bases; nucleotides not matched to a gene: 8. The CDR3 covers 14 residues. CDR3 sequence: CASSPDRLSYEQYF. CDR3 bases: TGTGCCAGCAGCCCGGACAGGTTATCTTACGAGCAGTACTTC.

The chain links TRBV30 to TRBJ1-5; TRBD1 might be the D (6 bases). This CDR3 has 15 residues. The germline V and J ends were trimmed by 0 bases and 5 bases, with 14 bases remaining between them. Germline V gene sequence: CDR1 GTSNPN, CDR2 SVGIG (reference sequence). The CDR3 DNA follows: TGTGCCTGGAGTGTCAGGGGTATGCGGGATCAGCCCCAGCATTTT. It translates to CAWSVRGMRDQPQHF.

V usage is TRBV28 and J usage is TRBJ1-1; tentative D call: TRBD1 (6 bases). Trimming took 3 bases from V and 6 from J, leaving 17 bases between them. The CDR3 has 15 amino acids. Germline lookup yields CDR1 MDHEN and CDR2 SYDVKM. The CDR3 spells CASSFRAGGAPEAFF. The CDR3 DNA reads as TGTGCCAGCAGTTTTAGGGCGGGGGGCGCGCCTGAAGCTTTCTTT.

The rearrangement joins TRBV19 to TRBJ2-7, with 7 bases lining up with TRBD1. This CDR3 comprises 14 residues. V gave up 6 bases and J gave up 6 bases; unmatched junction bases: 11. CDR1 LNHDA and CDR2 SQIVND come from the germline V gene (reference sequence). CDR3: CASRGRDRLSEQYF. Here the CDR3 DNA reads TGTGCCAGTAGGGGCCGGGACAGATTGTCCGAGCAGTACTTC.

A word on this clone: A junction boundary mismatches the germline segment, possibly from a read error. The CDR3 region has the DNA TGTACCAGCAGCTGGGACAGGCTCACAGATACGCAGTATTTT. Translating it yields CTSSWDRLTDTQYF. The rearrangement joins TRBV11-2 to TRBJ2-3, with 8 bases identical to TRBD1. This CDR3 is built from 14 residues. Germline lookup yields CDR1 SGHAT and CDR2 FQNNGV.

The chain has TRBV30 and TRBJ2-7; no reliable D call. Trimming shortened V by 2 bases and J by 0 bases, and 11 bases separated the two germline ends. Germline CDR1 reads GTSNPN; CDR2 reads SVGIG (reference sequence). The CDR3 runs to 14 residues. Here the CDR3 DNA reads TGTGCCTGGAGTAACCTACTAAGCTCCTACGAGCAGTACTTC. Its protein is CAWSNLLSSYEQYF.

This rearrangement joins TRBV5-6 to TRBJ2-5; D uncertain. The CDR3 runs 11 residues. The V and J ends lost 1 base and 5 bases respectively, with 3 bases between them. Germline lookup yields CDR1 SGHDT and CDR2 YYEEEE. The CDR3, as DNA: TGTGCCAGCAGCTTGCGGGAGACCCAGTACTTC. Protein sequence: CASSLRETQYF.

The rearrangement uses TRBV4-1 and TRBJ2-5; TRBD2 agrees at 7 bases. The germline V gene encodes CDR1 MGHRA and CDR2 YSYEKL. The J segment lost 2 bases and the V segment lost 1 base, leaving 10 bases of the junction unmatched. This CDR3 is built from 17 residues. Written as DNA, the CDR3 is TGCGCCAGCAGCCAAGGGGTCGCTAGCGGAATACAAGAGACCCAGTACTTC. Amino acids: CASSQGVASGIQETQYF.

The J gene is TRBJ2-7, the V gene TRBV19; 9 nucleotides line up with TRBD1. The CDR3 is 14 residues long. V trimming: 10 bases; J trimming: 1 base; junction bases outside the gene matches: 8. Germline values: CDR1 LNHDA, CDR2 SQIVND (reference sequence). CDR3 amino acids: CATSPGTGSYEQYF. CDR3 DNA: TGTGCCACCAGCCCCGGGACAGGGTCCTACGAGCAGTACTTC. Full variable domain (rest looked up from reference TRBV19 and TRBJ2-7): DGGITQSPKYLFRKEGQNVTLSCEQNLNHDAMYWYRQDPGQGLRLIYYSQIVNDFQKGDIAEGYSVSREKKESFPLTVTSAQKNPTAFYLCATSPGTGSYEQYFGPGTRLTVT.

This chain uses TRBV2 with TRBJ2-3; D possibly corresponds to TRBD2 (6 bases). This CDR3 has 14 amino acids. V was clipped by 6 bases and J by 2 bases, with 12 bases between them. The germline V gene has CDR1 SNHLY and CDR2 FYNNEI. The CDR3 coding sequence is TGTGCCAGCAGGCCGGGACTTCTCACAGATACGCAGTATTTT. This sequence encodes CASRPGLLTDTQYF. The whole variable domain, filled in from reference TRBV2 and TRBJ2-3, reads EPEVTQTPSHQVTQMGQEVILRCVPISNHLYFYWYRQILGQKVEFLVSFYNNEISEKSEIFDDQFSVERPDGSNFTLKIRSTKLEDSAMYFCASRPGLLTDTQYFGPGTRLTVL.

This sequence joins TRBV2 and TRBJ2-3; D is possibly TRBD1 (5 bases). From germline, CDR1 is SNHLY and CDR2 FYNNEI. V shed 8 bases and J shed 4 bases, with 25 bases lying between them. This CDR3 has 17 residues. DNA of the CDR3: TGTGCCAGCTCCCGGTGGGGTACCAGGGTTAGTGCAGATACGCAGTATTTT. Its translation is CASSRWGTRVSADTQYF.

The rearrangement links TRBV19 to TRBJ1-5, with 7 bases identical to TRBD1. The CDR3 is made up of 14 amino acids. Trimming took 8 bases from V and 0 from J; bases not matched to a gene: 4. The germline V gene encodes CDR1 LNHDA and CDR2 SQIVND (reference sequence). The chain's CDR3 is CASGYRGSNQPQHF. As DNA, the CDR3 is TGTGCCAGTGGATACAGGGGTAGCAATCAGCCCCAGCATTTT.

The gene calls are TRBV2 and TRBJ2-5, with D tentatively TRBD2 (5 bases). The CDR3 loop spans 18 amino acids. Looked up from germline, CDR1 is SNHLY and CDR2 is FYNNEI. V lost 6 bases, J lost 4 bases, and 27 bases lay in between. CDR3 loop: CASSRLAGLFPAPETQYF. CDR3 nucleotides: TGTGCCAGCAGCAGACTCGCGGGCCTCTTCCCGGCCCCAGAGACCCAGTACTTC. Full variable domain (missing parts from reference TRBV2 and TRBJ2-5): EPEVTQTPSHQVTQMGQEVILRCVPISNHLYFYWYRQILGQKVEFLVSFYNNEISEKSEIFDDQFSVERPDGSNFTLKIRSTKLEDSAMYFCASSRLAGLFPAPETQYFGPGTRLLVL.

This clone has only one observation. The CDR3 coding sequence is TGTGCCAGCAGCTCCCTCACGGGGGGCGGTCAGCCCCAGCATTTT. It yields the protein CASSSLTGGGQPQHF. The gene calls are TRBV7-2 and TRBJ1-5; D might be TRBD1 (6 bases). The CDR3 contains 15 residues. Deletions cut 4 bases from V and 6 bases from J, with 16 bases between. Germline loops: CDR1 SGHTA, CDR2 FQGNSA.

This chain links TRBV7-2 with TRBJ1-1, with a weak D call TRBD1 (6 bases). The CDR3 contains 13 residues. V was cut by 2 bases and J by 5 bases, with 9 bases left in between. Per the germline V gene, CDR1 is SGHTA and CDR2 is FQGNSA. CDR3 region: CASSLYQGTEAFF. The CDR3 coding sequence is TGTGCCAGCAGCTTATATCAGGGGACTGAAGCTTTCTTT.

A single count supports this clone. The chain links TRBV10-2 to TRBJ1-2; TRBD1 matches at 12 bases. The CDR3 covers 16 residues. V shed 1 base, J shed 4 bases, and the junction held 4 bases outside the gene matches. CDR1 and CDR2 from the germline V gene are WSHSY and SAAADI. The CDR3 DNA follows: TGCGCCAGCAGTGAGTTTGGGACAGGGGGCGGCTATGGCTACACCTTC. It is translated as CASSEFGTGGGYGYTF.

The gene calls are TRBV15 and TRBJ1-2; 8 bases are shared with TRBD1. The V gene's germline CDR1 is LNHNV and CDR2 YYDKDF (reference sequence). J lost 1 base, V lost 4 bases, and 8 bases had no gene match. The CDR3 sequence is 16 residues long. This chain's CDR3 is CATSNAGQVVNYGYTF. CDR3 bases: TGTGCCACCAGCAATGCGGGACAGGTCGTTAACTATGGCTACACCTTC.

The chain couples TRBV5-1 to TRBJ2-7; D uncertain. Germline V gene data show CDR1 as SGHRS and CDR2 as YFSETQ. Trimming stripped 5 bases from V and 6 bases from J, with 15 bases between. The CDR3 extends over 13 amino acids. Here the CDR3 DNA reads TGCGCCAGCAGGAGTGACGGTGGCGGCGAGCAGTACTTC. This translates into CASRSDGGGEQYF. The full variable domain, completed using reference TRBV5-1 and TRBJ2-7, is KAGVTQTPRYLIKTRGQQVTLSCSPISGHRSVSWYQQTPGQGLQFLFEYFSETQRNKGNFPGRFSGRQFSNSRSEMNVSTLELGDSALYLCASRSDGGGEQYFGPGTRLTVT.